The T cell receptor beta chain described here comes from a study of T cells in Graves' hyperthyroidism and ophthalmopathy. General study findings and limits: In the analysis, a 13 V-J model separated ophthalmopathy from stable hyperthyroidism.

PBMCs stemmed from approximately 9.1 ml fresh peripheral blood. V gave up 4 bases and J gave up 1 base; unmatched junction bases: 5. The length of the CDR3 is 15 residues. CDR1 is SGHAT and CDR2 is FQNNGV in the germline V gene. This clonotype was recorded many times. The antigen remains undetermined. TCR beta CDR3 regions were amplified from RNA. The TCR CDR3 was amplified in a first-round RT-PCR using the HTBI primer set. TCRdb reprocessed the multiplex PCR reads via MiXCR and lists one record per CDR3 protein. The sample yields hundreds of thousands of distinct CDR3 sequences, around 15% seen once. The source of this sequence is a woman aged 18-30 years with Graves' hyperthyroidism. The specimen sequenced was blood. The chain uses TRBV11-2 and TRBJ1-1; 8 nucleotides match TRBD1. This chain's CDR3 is CASSWTGRGNTEAFF. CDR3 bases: TGTGCCAGCAGCTGGACAGGGCGGGGGAACACTGAAGCTTTCTTT.